The 16 T cell receptor beta chains below come from one sample, sequenced in a study of blood T cells in healthy people across ages. A J-beta primer mix and a sample-barcoded 5' primer were used in a second PCR of about 6 to 12 cycles. In TCRdb, the 5' RACE reads were re-called with MiXCR into one record per CDR3 protein. This sample has roughly 2 million distinct CDR3 sequences, with around 50% found just once. Source material: blood. The receptors stem from a woman between 40 and 55 years old in good health.

CDR3 nucleotide sequence: TGCAGTGCTAGAGATTCGGGGACAGGGCGTGCCGACCCCTACGAGCAGTACTTC. Its protein is CSARDSGTGRADPYEQYF. The J gene is TRBJ2-7, the V gene TRBV20-1; the match to TRBD1 covers 9 bases. Germline assignment: CDR1 DFQATT and CDR2 SNEGSKA (reference sequence). This CDR3 is built from 18 residues. After removal of 0 bases from V and 2 bases from J, the junction contained 14 bases not matched to a gene.

V and J are TRBV10-1 and TRBJ2-5; TRBD2 matches 7 bases. From germline, CDR1 is WNHNN and CDR2 SYGVQD (reference sequence). V lost 7 bases and J lost 1; bases outside the gene matches: 9. This CDR3 comprises 15 residues. The CDR3 coding sequence is TGCGCCAGCACCGTGAGCGGGGCGGTCCAAGAGACCCAGTACTTC. Translation gives CASTVSGAVQETQYF.

This clonotype came up a few times. The chain couples TRBV6-2 or TRBV6-3 to TRBJ2-3; D gene uncertain. The germline V gene has CDR1 MNHEY and CDR2 SVGEGT. There are 12 residues in the CDR3. V shed 7 bases and J shed 2 bases, with 7 bases lying between them. The CDR3 nucleotides are TGTGCCAGCAAGTTCGCCACAGATACGCAGTATTTT. Its protein product is CASKFATDTQYF.

V and J are TRBV5-1 and TRBJ2-7, with TRBD1 as a possible D gene (5 bases). The CDR3 spans 14 residues. V dropped 8 bases and J dropped 0 bases, with 15 bases sitting between them. Germline V gene sequence: CDR1 SGHRS, CDR2 YFSETQ. The CDR3 DNA reads as TGCGCCAGTGGCCCTGTTCAGGGCTCCTACGAGCAGTACTTC. It translates to CASGPVQGSYEQYF.

In this sample, this clonotype turned up a few times. This chain joins TRBV2 and TRBJ2-3; 9 bases fit TRBD2. The CDR3 extends over 16 amino acids. CDR1 SNHLY and CDR2 FYNNEI come from the germline V gene. J gave up 0 bases and V 6 bases, and 7 bases lay outside the gene matches. The CDR3 DNA follows: TGTGCCAGCAGGTCAAGACTAGCGGAGAGCACAGATACGCAGTATTTT. Protein sequence: CASRSRLAESTDTQYF. The full variable domain, in which reference TRBV2 and TRBJ2-3 provide the parts outside the CDR3, is EPEVTQTPSHQVTQMGQEVILRCVPISNHLYFYWYRQILGQKVEFLVSFYNNEISEKSEIFDDQFSVERPDGSNFTLKIRSTKLEDSAMYFCASRSRLAESTDTQYFGPGTRLTVL.

This chain links TRBV7-9 with TRBJ1-2, with a weak D call TRBD1 (6 bases). V lost 5 bases, J lost 3 bases, and 16 bases lay in between. Germline V gene lookup returns CDR1 SEHNR and CDR2 FQNEAQ (reference sequence). This CDR3 comprises 15 residues. CDR3 coding DNA: TGTGCCAGCAGCCGAGGGGGGGGGTTCGACTATGGCTACACCTTC. Amino acids: CASSRGGGFDYGYTF.

This clonotype has more than one count but fewer than ten. The V call is TRBV2, the J call TRBJ1-6; 9 bases match TRBD1. V dropped 6 bases and J dropped 2; count of bases not matched to a gene: 5. From germline, CDR1 is SNHLY and CDR2 FYNNEI. This CDR3 is 16 amino acids long. CDR3 DNA sequence: TGTGCCAGCAGAATGGACAGGGGCCCCTATAATTCACCCCTCCACTTT. Translation: CASRMDRGPYNSPLHF.

V is TRBV5-1 and J is TRBJ1-1; D may be TRBD1 (5 bases). Trimming left V 2 bases short and J 4 bases short, with 12 bases between. This CDR3 region has 14 residues. The germline gives CDR1 SGHRS, CDR2 YFSETQ. The DNA for the CDR3 is TGCGCCAGCAGCTTAGAATCGGGGCGCACTGAAGCTTTCTTT. Translated, it gives CASSLESGRTEAFF.

Only a few counts were recorded for this clonotype. The chain links TRBV29-1 to TRBJ2-7; 7 nucleotides agree with TRBD1. The germline V gene encodes CDR1 SQVTM and CDR2 ANQGSEA. V trimming: 4 bases; J trimming: 2 bases; junction bases outside the gene matches: 11. The CDR3 runs to 15 residues. The CDR3 is CSVVIRDRATYEQYF. CDR3 sequence (DNA): TGCAGCGTTGTGATCCGGGACAGAGCAACCTACGAGCAGTACTTC.

A few counts support this clonotype. The chain couples TRBV9 to TRBJ2-6, with 9 positions matching TRBD1. Germline V gene lookup returns CDR1 SGDLS and CDR2 YYNGEE. V dropped 3 bases and J dropped 0; count of bases not matched to a gene: 4. This CDR3 is 17 amino acids long. CDR3 in amino acids: CASSGTGVRSGANVLTF. CDR3 in DNA: TGTGCCAGCAGCGGGACAGGGGTGCGCTCTGGGGCCAACGTCCTGACTTTC.

This clonotype is a singleton in its sample. The chain has TRBV2 and TRBJ1-2; weak D call: TRBD1 (5 bases). The CDR3 sequence is 14 residues long. Germline values: CDR1 SNHLY, CDR2 FYNNEI. V lost 1 base and J lost 5, with 11 bases in between. In DNA form, the CDR3 reads TGTGCCAGCAGTGAAGAAGGCAGGGTGTATGGCTACACCTTC. Protein: CASSEEGRVYGYTF.

The chain carries TRBV24-1 and TRBJ2-3; D is perhaps TRBD2 (5 bases). The V gene lost 2 bases and the J gene lost 1 base, with 12 bases spanning the gap. Germline CDR1 and CDR2: KGHDR and SFDVKD. This CDR3 region has 16 residues. The CDR3 bases are TGTGCCACCAGTGATTGGCGCGGACTGGGCACAGATACGCAGTATTTT. This codes for CATSDWRGLGTDTQYF.

The chain is built from TRBV9 and TRBJ1-6, with TRBD1 identical over 7 bases. From germline, CDR1 is SGDLS and CDR2 YYNGEE. The CDR3 extends over 11 amino acids. The ends lost 3 bases at V and 17 bases at J; junction bases unmatched: 5. The CDR3 spells CASSAGTEIHF. The DNA of the CDR3 is TGTGCCAGCAGCGCGGGGACAGAAATCCACTTT.

The rearrangement uses TRBV20-1 and TRBJ1-2, with TRBD1 as a possible D gene (5 bases). V lost 5 bases and J 4 bases, leaving 14 bases between the germline ends. This CDR3 has 13 amino acids. Germline V gene lookup returns CDR1 DFQATT and CDR2 SNEGSKA (reference sequence). CDR3 protein: CSAGMGVAYGYTF. The CDR3 coding sequence is TGCAGTGCTGGGATGGGGGTCGCCTATGGCTACACCTTC.

The chain carries TRBV7-9 and TRBJ1-2; a weak D match, TRBD1 (5 bases). Trimming cost V 5 bases and J 6 bases, with 10 bases left between them. CDR3 size: 12 residues. Germline assignment: CDR1 SEHNR and CDR2 FQNEAQ (reference sequence). The CDR3 DNA sequence: TGTGCCAGCAGCGAAGACAGTAATGGCTACACCTTC. Its protein product is CASSEDSNGYTF. Based on the CDR3 plus reference TRBV7-9 and TRBJ1-2, the full variable domain is DTGVSQNPRHKITKRGQNVTFRCDPISEHNRLYWYRQTLGQGPEFLTYFQNEAQLEKSRLLSDRFSAERPKGSFSTLEIQRTEQGDSAMYLCASSEDSNGYTFGSGTRLTVV.

This chain connects TRBV6-2 or TRBV6-3 to TRBJ1-1, with TRBD1 matching 7 bases. Germline V CDR1 and CDR2: MNHEY, SVGEGT. The CDR3 length is 16 residues. Unmatched junction bases numbered 13, after V lost 2 bases and J lost 7 bases. The CDR3 sequence is CASSYVAGGNLGEAFF. The CDR3 DNA sequence: TGTGCCAGCAGTTACGTGGCAGGGGGGAATTTGGGTGAAGCTTTCTTT.